Below, 29 T cell receptor delta chains from the same sample are listed, as sequenced in a study of gamma-delta T cells after stem cell transplantation. TCRdb reanalysed the RT-PCR reads with CATT. The sample shows about 6,500 delta-chain clones, 20% to 25% of them seen only once. Specimen: gamma-delta T cells. All receptors derive from a human donor. It is not recorded whose cells these are; they may come from a transplant donor.

The chain uses TRDV2 and TRDJ3; the match to TRDD3 covers 11 bases. CDR3 length: 22 amino acids. Germline V gene data show CDR1 as GEAIGNYY and CDR2 as EKD. J gave up 0 bases and V 0 bases, and 12 bases lay outside the gene matches. CDR3 sequence reads: CACDTAVGGYAPLSWDTRQMFF. The CDR3 nucleotides are TGTGCCTGTGACACCGCGGTTGGGGGATACGCCCCACTCTCCTGGGACACCCGACAGATGTTTTTC.

In this sample, this clone is medium-sized. The sample contains more than one DNA sequence encoding this CDR3. The CDR3, as DNA: TGTGCCTGTGACACGGTGGTCAGCGGACTTACTGGGGGATACCGGGGGTACACCGATAAACTCATCTTT. This encodes CACDTVVSGLTGGYRGYTDKLIF. The chain combines TRDV2 with TRDJ1; 12 bases are a match to TRDD3. The CDR3 loop spans 23 amino acids. Germline CDR1 and CDR2: GEAIGNYY and EKD. V lost 1 base, J lost 0 bases, and 23 bases stayed unmatched.

By sample share, this clone is medium-sized (0.01 to 0.1%). Distinct nucleotide sequences in the sample also encode this CDR3. This rearrangement joins TRDV2 to TRDJ3; 7 nucleotides line up with TRDD3. The germline V gene encodes CDR1 GEAIGNYY and CDR2 EKD. Trimming at V came to 3 bases and at J to 0 bases, leaving 16 bases not matched to a gene. The CDR3 spans 21 residues. CDR3 coding DNA: TGTGCCTGTGACGGTCCCGTACTGGGGATCTTCAGCTCCTGGGACACCCGACAGATGTTTTTC. It encodes CACDGPVLGIFSSWDTRQMFF.

This clone was counted only a few times. This rearrangement joins TRDV1 to TRDJ1; 11 bases line up with TRDD3. This CDR3 has 23 amino acids. Losses at the gene ends were 2 bases for V and 0 bases for J; bases not matched to a gene: 23. Germline-derived CDR1 and CDR2 are TSWWSYY and QGS. CDR3 amino acids: CALGERFPFLLGDIGMYTDKLIF. CDR3 bases: TGTGCTCTTGGGGAAAGATTTCCATTTCTACTGGGGGATATTGGGATGTACACCGATAAACTCATCTTT.

This chain joins TRDV2 and TRDJ3; 12 bases match TRDD3. Germline CDR1 and CDR2: GEAIGNYY and EKD. The CDR3 sequence is 21 residues long. V trimming: 0 bases; J trimming: 1 base; junction bases outside the gene matches: 9. As DNA, the CDR3 is TGTGCCTGTGACACCGCGGGTACTGGGGGATACCCTTCCTGGGACACCCGACAGATGTTTTTC. It translates to CACDTAGTGGYPSWDTRQMFF.

This clone was detected only a few times. The V call is TRDV2, the J call TRDJ1, with 11 bases matching TRDD3. Trimming took 5 bases from V and 1 from J; bases not matched to a gene: 11. CDR1 is GEAIGNYY, CDR2 EKD, per germline. The CDR3 is 17 residues long. In DNA, the CDR3 is TGTGCCTGTGTTCCCTTACTGGGGGATAACCCCACCGATAAACTCATCTTT. Its protein is CACVPLLGDNPTDKLIF.

By its share, this clone is large. The J gene is TRDJ1, the V gene TRDV2; TRDD3 aligns across 7 bases. CDR1 and CDR2 from the germline V gene are GEAIGNYY and EKD. The CDR3 is 17 residues long. J lost 1 base, V lost 6 bases, and 16 bases had no gene match. The CDR3 spells CACTELGSQGSTDKLIF. CDR3 DNA sequence: TGTGCCTGTACCGAACTGGGGTCCCAGGGATCCACCGATAAACTCATCTTT.

The chain joins TRDV2 to TRDJ1; 11 nucleotides match TRDD3. The V gene end was trimmed by 3 bases and the J gene end by 3 bases; junction bases not matched to a gene: 14. Germline V CDR1 and CDR2: GEAIGNYY, EKD. This CDR3 region has 18 residues. CDR3 sequence reads: CACDGILTGGYIADKLIF. CDR3 DNA sequence: TGTGCCTGTGACGGTATTCTCACTGGGGGATATATAGCCGATAAACTCATCTTT.

This clone appeared a few times. The V and J genes are TRDV2 and TRDJ1; 10 bases are shared with TRDD3. With 0 bases clipped from V and 0 bases from J, the junction kept 15 bases outside the gene matches. CDR3 size: 20 residues. The germline gives CDR1 GEAIGNYY, CDR2 EKD. CDR3 nucleotides: TGTGCCTGTGACACCGTTAAGGGGCTGGGGGATAAGGGGAACACCGATAAACTCATCTTT. Translating it yields CACDTVKGLGDKGNTDKLIF.

This clone was seen once. This may be a read error: a much more frequent sequence differs by one nucleotide. The chain's CDR3 is CALGEPPLGVLEDLGLYTDKLIF. CDR3 sequence (DNA): TGTGCTCTTGGGGAACCTCCACTGGGAGTACTGGAGGACCTCGGGTTGTACACCGATAAACTCATCTTT. The rearrangement links TRDV1 to TRDJ1; possible D gene TRDD3, 6 bases. Trimming left V 1 base short and J 0 bases short, with 33 bases between. Germline CDR1 reads TSWWSYY; CDR2 reads QGS. CDR3 size: 23 residues.

In this sample, this clone turned up a few times. J is TRDJ1 and V is TRDV1; 12 positions agree with TRDD3. V shed 3 bases and J 0 bases; nucleotides not matched to a gene: 26. The CDR3 is 24 amino acids. Germline assignment: CDR1 TSWWSYY and CDR2 QGS. In DNA, the CDR3 is TGTGCTCTTGGGGACCCTCTGGGGTTACCTACTGGGGGATACAAAAGGGTCTACACCGATAAACTCATCTTT. Protein sequence: CALGDPLGLPTGGYKRVYTDKLIF.

In regard to this clone: A much larger clone differs from this one at a single base, so this may be a read error. The same CDR3 can be traced to other DNA sequences in this sample. This sequence joins TRDV2 and TRDJ1; D is possibly TRDD3 (5 bases). This CDR3 contains 22 residues. Germline V gene sequence: CDR1 GEAIGNYY, CDR2 EKD. Between the trimmed V and J ends, which lost 0 bases and 0 bases, there was a span of 31 bases. The chain's CDR3 is CACDTILARSGDMEPYTDKLIF. As DNA, the CDR3 is TGTGCCTGTGACACCATCTTGGCCCGCTCCGGGGACATGGAACCTTACACCGATAAACTCATCTTT.

In its sample, this clone is medium-sized (0.01 to 0.1%). The V call is TRDV2, the J call TRDJ1; a possible D gene is TRDD3 (6 bases). Germline CDR1 reads GEAIGNYY; CDR2 reads EKD. Trimming took 0 bases from V and 2 from J, leaving 9 bases between them. This CDR3 contains 14 residues. CDR3 nucleotides: TGTGCCTGTGACACCCTGGGGTCTACCGATAAACTCATCTTT. It translates to CACDTLGSTDKLIF.

A note on this clone: It is likely a read error: a sequence one base away is far more abundant. This same CDR3 is encoded by further DNA sequences in the sample. This chain connects TRDV2 to TRDJ3; 12 bases are a match to TRDD3. The germline gives CDR1 GEAIGNYY, CDR2 EKD. The CDR3 covers 20 residues. The CDR3 DNA sequence: TGTGCCTGTGACATCGTACTGGGGGATACAGACTCCTGGGACACCCGGCAGATGTTTTTC. Amino acids: CACDIVLGDTDSWDTRQMFF.

Sample share makes this clone medium-sized. The chain joins TRDV2 to TRDJ1; 8 positions agree with TRDD3. The CDR3 is 17 residues long. V lost 3 bases to trimming and J lost 2 bases; unmatched junction nucleotides: 13. CDR1 and CDR2 from the germline V gene are GEAIGNYY and EKD. The DNA of the CDR3 is TGTGCCTGTGACCCCCTTACTGGGGGCAAGGGGACCGATAAACTCATCTTT. It is translated as CACDPLTGGKGTDKLIF.

This clone was observed a few times. CDR3 sequence (DNA): TGTGCCTGTGACACTTCTTTTACTACGGGGAGTGAACTGGGGGTCCCAGACACCGATAAACTCATCTTT. It is translated as CACDTSFTTGSELGVPDTDKLIF. The V call is TRDV2, the J call TRDJ1, with 8 bases matching TRDD3. Germline lookup yields CDR1 GEAIGNYY and CDR2 EKD. This CDR3 region has 23 residues. Germline trimming cut 1 base from V and 0 bases from J; bases unmatched to any gene: 27.

This chain connects TRDV2 to TRDJ1; 8 bases align to TRDD3. Germline CDR1 is GEAIGNYY and CDR2 is EKD. The V gene end was trimmed by 1 base and the J gene end by 0 bases; junction bases not matched to a gene: 15. The CDR3 contains 19 residues. Written as DNA, the CDR3 is TGTGCCTGTGACACGATGGGATACGAGGTGGGAGTTTACACCGATAAACTCATCTTT. Encoded protein: CACDTMGYEVGVYTDKLIF.

This clone was found a few times. This DNA's translation differs at residue 10 from TCRdb's protein, which comes from a much larger clone; a read error is likely, and the protein shown is translated from the DNA. This rearrangement joins TRDV1 to TRDJ1; 8 positions match TRDD3. The J segment lost 0 bases and the V segment lost 0 bases, leaving 27 bases of the junction unmatched. The length of the CDR3 is 24 residues. Germline loops: CDR1 TSWWSYY, CDR2 QGS. CDR3 in DNA: TGTGCTCTTGGGGAACTAATGTTAGTTCATACGGGGGGGATAGTGGGTTCGGACACCGATAAACTCATCTTT. Translation gives CALGELMLVHTGGIVGSDTDKLIF.

Note on this clone: This likely reflects a read error, since a far larger clone is one base away. J is TRDJ1 and V is TRDV2; 8 bases are a match to TRDD3. Germline CDR1 GEAIGNYY, CDR2 EKD. This CDR3 comprises 16 residues. V lost 5 bases and J lost 3; bases outside the gene matches: 13. CDR3 sequence: CACGLLGGVESDKLIF. CDR3 sequence (DNA): TGTGCCTGTGGCCTACTGGGGGGCGTAGAATCCGATAAACTCATCTTT.

V is TRDV1 and J is TRDJ1; 9 positions agree with TRDD2. V shed 1 base and J 8 bases; nucleotides not matched to a gene: 17. From germline, CDR1 is TSWWSYY and CDR2 QGS. The CDR3 covers 18 residues. The CDR3 nucleotides are TGTGCTCTTGGGGAACCCTCCCTTCCTACCAGGGGTGGGACGAAACTCATCTTT. This sequence encodes CALGEPSLPTRGGTKLIF.

The rearrangement uses TRDV1 and TRDJ1; the match to TRDD3 covers 9 bases. The CDR3 runs to 17 residues. Germline trimming cut 5 bases from V and 0 bases from J; bases unmatched to any gene: 10. Germline V gene sequence: CDR1 TSWWSYY, CDR2 QGS. The DNA of the CDR3 is TGTGCTCTTGGGCCCTGGGGGGGATACAGATACACCGATAAACTCATCTTT. Protein product: CALGPWGGYRYTDKLIF.

The V call is TRDV2, the J call TRDJ3, with TRDD3 matching over 13 bases. Germline CDR1 reads GEAIGNYY; CDR2 reads EKD. Losses at the gene ends were 0 bases for V and 0 bases for J; bases not matched to a gene: 10. This CDR3 spans 22 amino acids. The CDR3 coding sequence is TGTGCCTGTGACACCGCTTCGGACTGGGGGATACGGAGCTCCTGGGACACCCGACAGATGTTTTTC. The encoded protein is CACDTASDWGIRSSWDTRQMFF.

The chain recombines TRDV1 with TRDJ1; TRDD3 aligns across 7 bases. Germline CDR1 and CDR2: TSWWSYY and QGS. V trimming: 1 base; J trimming: 4 bases; junction bases outside the gene matches: 33. The CDR3 is made up of 24 amino acids. CDR3: CALGEQISTTSTLSGGPPNDKLIF. The DNA for the CDR3 is TGTGCTCTTGGGGAACAAATCTCGACTACAAGTACTCTCTCTGGGGGTCCCCCGAACGATAAACTCATCTTT.

The J gene is TRDJ1, the V gene TRDV2; unclear D gene. The CDR3 contains 14 residues. Germline CDR1 GEAIGNYY, CDR2 EKD. V was cut by 0 bases and J by 3 bases, with 10 bases left in between. The chain's CDR3 is CACDTLGSADKLIF. The CDR3 DNA follows: TGTGCCTGTGACACCCTTGGTTCGGCCGATAAACTCATCTTT.

In its sample, this clone is medium-sized. The CDR3 loop is CACDTVFPGDSATLTAQLFF. CDR3 nucleotide sequence: TGTGCCTGTGACACCGTTTTCCCGGGGGATAGCGCAACTTTGACAGCACAACTCTTCTTT. V and J are TRDV2 and TRDJ2, with 8 bases fitting TRDD3. Germline CDR1 and CDR2: GEAIGNYY and EKD. The CDR3 spans 20 residues. The ends lost 0 bases at V and 0 bases at J; junction bases unmatched: 14.

As regards this clone: This likely stems from a read error, as it lies one base from a far larger clone. The rearrangement links TRDV2 to TRDJ3, with 9 nucleotides matching TRDD3. The germline CDR1 and CDR2 sequences are GEAIGNYY and EKD. The CDR3 contains 21 residues. CDR3 nucleotides: TGTGCCTGTGACACGGTACTGGGGGACTCCCCAAGCTCCTGGGACACCGGACAGATGTTTTTC. Its translation is CACDTVLGDSPSSWDTGQMFF.

This clone was seen more than once but under ten times. The V gene is TRDV2, the J gene TRDJ3, with a possible D match to TRDD3 (5 bases). Trimming took 0 bases from V and 0 from J, leaving 23 bases between them. The CDR3 is made up of 22 amino acids. Germline lookup yields CDR1 GEAIGNYY and CDR2 EKD. As DNA, the CDR3 is TGTGCCTGTGACACCGTAACAGTGCCGGGGACCGTGAGCTCCTGGGACACCCGACAGATGTTTTTC. It yields the protein CACDTVTVPGTVSSWDTRQMFF.

V and J are TRDV2 and TRDJ3; TRDD3 agrees at 7 bases. Trimming at V came to 3 bases and at J to 0 bases, leaving 13 bases not matched to a gene. The CDR3 sequence is 20 residues long. Germline V gene lookup returns CDR1 GEAIGNYY and CDR2 EKD. CDR3 DNA: TGTGCCTGTGACGCCCTCGCTGGGGGGCCTAGCTCCTGGGACACCCGACAGATGTTTTTC. It translates to CACDALAGGPSSWDTRQMFF.

A few counts support this clone. The rearrangement links TRDV2 to TRDJ3; 13 bases are a match to TRDD3. This CDR3 contains 25 residues. CDR1 is GEAIGNYY and CDR2 is EKD in the germline V gene. The V segment lost 1 base and the J segment 1 base; nucleotides outside the gene matches: 21. The CDR3: CACDTLSTGGYDNGWVSWDTRQMFF. DNA for the CDR3: TGTGCCTGTGACACTTTATCTACTGGGGGATACGATAATGGTTGGGTGTCCTGGGACACCCGACAGATGTTTTTC.